This entry concerns a single T cell receptor beta chain. Antigen specificity is unknown. Repertoires were generated with immunoSEQ multiplex PCR, while TCRdb's copy carries only in-frame clones and drops some. The table has about 150,000 clones, around 88% seen once. The CDR3 is 15 residues long. Unmatched junction bases numbered 3, after V lost 3 bases and J lost 3 bases. Germline CDR1 and CDR2: SNHLY and FYNNEI. The entry originates in a study of T cell responses to AZD1222 COVID-19 vaccine. Study observations and caveats: Mostly white British, mostly female donors; authors suggested clonal diversity may be underestimated.

The sequence derives from an adult who received the AZD1222 COVID-19 vaccine. The sequencing here drew on peripheral blood, taken 28 days after the second AZD1222 dose. The chain combines TRBV2 with TRBJ2-7; 12 positions agree with TRBD2. The CDR3 coding sequence is TGTGCCAGCAGTGAGACACTAGCGGGGGGCTACGAGCAGTACTTC. As protein: CASSETLAGGYEQYF.